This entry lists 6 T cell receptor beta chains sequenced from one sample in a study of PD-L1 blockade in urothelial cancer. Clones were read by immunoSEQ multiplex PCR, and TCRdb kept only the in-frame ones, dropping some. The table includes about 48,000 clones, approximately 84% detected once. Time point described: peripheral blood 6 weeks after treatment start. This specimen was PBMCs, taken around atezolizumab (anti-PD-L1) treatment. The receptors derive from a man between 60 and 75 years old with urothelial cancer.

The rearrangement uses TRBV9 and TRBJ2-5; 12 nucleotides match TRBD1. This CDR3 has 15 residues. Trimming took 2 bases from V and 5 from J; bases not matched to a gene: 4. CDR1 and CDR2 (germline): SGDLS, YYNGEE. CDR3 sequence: CASSVWGQGAETQYF. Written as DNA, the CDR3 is TGTGCCAGCAGCGTTTGGGGACAGGGGGCTGAGACCCAGTACTTC.

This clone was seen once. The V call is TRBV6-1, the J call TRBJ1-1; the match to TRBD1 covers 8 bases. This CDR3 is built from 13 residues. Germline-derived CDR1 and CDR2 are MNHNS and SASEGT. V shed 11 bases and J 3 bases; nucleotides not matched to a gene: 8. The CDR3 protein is CACRQGRDTEAFF. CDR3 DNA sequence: TGTGCCTGCCGACAGGGGAGGGACACTGAAGCTTTCTTT.

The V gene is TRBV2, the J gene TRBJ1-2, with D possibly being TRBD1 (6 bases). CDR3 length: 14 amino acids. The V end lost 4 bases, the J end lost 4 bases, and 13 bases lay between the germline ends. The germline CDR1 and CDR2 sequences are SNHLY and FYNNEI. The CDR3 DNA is TGTGCCAGCAGTGTTACGACAGGCTTCTATGGCTACACCTTC. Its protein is CASSVTTGFYGYTF.

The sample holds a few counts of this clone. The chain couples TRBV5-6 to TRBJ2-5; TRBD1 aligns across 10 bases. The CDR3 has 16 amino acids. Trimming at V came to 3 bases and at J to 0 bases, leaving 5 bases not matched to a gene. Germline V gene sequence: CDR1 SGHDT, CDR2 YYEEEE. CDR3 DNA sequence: TGTGCCAGCAGCTGGAGGGGACAGGGGTACCAAGAGACCCAGTACTTC. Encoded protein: CASSWRGQGYQETQYF. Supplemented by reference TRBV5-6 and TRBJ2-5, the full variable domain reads DAGVTQSPTHLIKTRGQQVTLRCSPKSGHDTVSWYQQALGQGPQFIFQYYEEEERQRGNFPDRFSGHQFPNYSSELNVNALLLGDSALYLCASSWRGQGYQETQYFGPGTRLLVL.

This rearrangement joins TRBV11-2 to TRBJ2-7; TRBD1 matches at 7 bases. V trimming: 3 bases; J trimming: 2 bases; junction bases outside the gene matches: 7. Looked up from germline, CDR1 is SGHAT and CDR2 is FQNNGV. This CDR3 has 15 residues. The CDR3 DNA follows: TGTGCCAGCAGCTTGTACACAGGGGACACCTACGAGCAGTACTTC. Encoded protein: CASSLYTGDTYEQYF. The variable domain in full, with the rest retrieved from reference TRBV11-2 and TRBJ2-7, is EAGVAQSPRYKIIEKRQSVAFWCNPISGHATLYWYQQILGQGPKLLIQFQNNGVVDDSQLPKDRFSAERLKGVDSTLKIQPAKLEDSAVYLCASSLYTGDTYEQYFGPGTRLTVT.

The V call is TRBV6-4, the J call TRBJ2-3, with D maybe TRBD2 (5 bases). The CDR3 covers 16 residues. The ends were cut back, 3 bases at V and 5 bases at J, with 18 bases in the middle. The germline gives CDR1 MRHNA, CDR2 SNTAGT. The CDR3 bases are TGTGCCAGCAGTGAATGGGCTAGCCTCGTTCGAGATACGCAGTATTTT. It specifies CASSEWASLVRDTQYF.